The 20 T cell receptor beta chains below come from one sample, sequenced in a study of OX40 agonist ivuxolimab in advanced cancers. Sequenced by immunoSEQ multiplex PCR; TCRdb stores in-frame clones only, minus some. The sample consists of 40,000 or so clones, around 92% of them appearing once. The specimen comprised CD4+ or CD8+ T cells sorted from blood, sampled in a trial of the OX40 agonist ivuxolimab. These receptor sequences come from an adult with an advanced solid tumor such as melanoma, head and neck, liver or kidney cancer.

V gene TRBV7-2 combines with J gene TRBJ2-5; D is undetermined. CDR1 is SGHTA, CDR2 FQGNSA, per germline. The V end lost 5 bases, the J end lost 5 bases, and 9 bases lay between the germline ends. CDR3 length: 12 amino acids. CDR3 DNA: TGTGCCAGCAGCCGCGTCGGGGAGACCCAGTACTTC. This encodes CASSRVGETQYF.

This clone was seen once. The chain carries TRBV7-2 and TRBJ2-2; no firm D call. The germline CDR1 and CDR2 sequences are SGHTA and FQGNSA. CDR3 length: 13 amino acids. The V end lost 5 bases, the J end lost 7 bases, and 11 bases lay between the germline ends. This CDR3 reads CASSPQGIGELFF. CDR3 coding DNA: TGTGCCAGCAGCCCCCAAGGGATCGGGGAGCTGTTTTTT.

The V call is TRBV9, the J call TRBJ2-5, with TRBD1 identical over 10 bases. The junction had 7 bases not matched to a gene; V was cut back by 4 bases and J by 1 base. The CDR3 has 16 amino acids. Germline values: CDR1 SGDLS, CDR2 YYNGEE. The CDR3 coding sequence is TGTGCCAGCAGCACCGGGACAGGGGCCCTCCAAGAGACCCAGTACTTC. It yields the protein CASSTGTGALQETQYF.

The chain couples TRBV5-6 to TRBJ2-5, with 8 bases aligning to TRBD2. The end of the DNA fits TRBJ2-7 better, so the J call may be wrong. Germline CDR1 is SGHDT and CDR2 is YYEEEE. The CDR3 runs to 14 residues. The CDR3 DNA is TGTGCCAGCGCCGCGGGGGGTAACACCTACGAGCAGTACTTC. As protein: CASAAGGNTYEQYF.

V and J are TRBV18 and TRBJ2-5, with D possibly matching TRBD1 (6 bases). The closer fit of TRBJ2-7 to the DNA end suggests the J call may be wrong. The CDR3 is made up of 15 amino acids. Germline values: CDR1 KGHSH, CDR2 LQKENI. Written as DNA, the CDR3 is TGTGCCAGCTCACCCGCGAGAGACAGGAACTACGAGCAGTACTTC. Translating gives CASSPARDRNYEQYF.

The CDR3 sequence: CASSQGDGSNYGYTF. The DNA for the CDR3 is TGCGCCAGCAGCCAAGGGGACGGCTCAAACTATGGCTACACCTTC. The chain uses TRBV4-1 and TRBJ1-2; perhaps TRBD1 as D (5 bases). The CDR3 spans 15 residues. V lost 1 base to trimming and J lost 2 bases, with 11 bases between them. Germline CDR1 MGHRA, CDR2 YSYEKL.

Written as DNA, the CDR3 is TGTGCCAGCAGCTTAACACTTACAATTAAGAACACTGAAGCTTTCTTT. The encoded protein is CASSLTLTIKNTEAFF. The J gene is TRBJ1-1, the V gene TRBV7-2; D ambiguous. The CDR3 extends over 16 amino acids. The ends were cut back, 2 bases at V and 1 base at J, with 14 bases in the middle. Germline assignment: CDR1 SGHTA and CDR2 FQGNSA.

The gene calls are TRBV4-3 and TRBJ1-4, with TRBD1 matching over 8 bases. Looked up from germline, CDR1 is LGHNA and CDR2 is YSLEER. The CDR3 has 16 amino acids. V lost 3 bases and J lost 8; bases outside the gene matches: 11. The CDR3 spells CASSHDSATGGEKLFF. The CDR3 DNA follows: TGCGCCAGCAGCCATGACTCCGCTACAGGGGGGGAAAAACTGTTTTTT.

The chain combines TRBV5-5 with TRBJ1-1; 8 positions match TRBD1. The CDR3 has 15 amino acids. Germline-derived CDR1 and CDR2 are SGHKS and YYEKEE (reference sequence). The ends lost 1 base at V and 5 bases at J; junction bases unmatched: 7. CDR3 sequence (DNA): TGTGCCAGCAGCTTGTCCCCCACAGGGGGAACTGAAGCTTTCTTT. Translating gives CASSLSPTGGTEAFF.

This chain uses TRBV7-8 with TRBJ2-7; D gene ambiguous. CDR1 is SGHVS, CDR2 FQNEAQ, per germline. The length of the CDR3 is 12 residues. Trimming pared 2 bases from V and 4 bases from J, leaving 6 bases between. The CDR3 DNA reads TGTGCCAGCAGCTTAATCGGTTACGAGCAGTACTTC. Encoded protein: CASSLIGYEQYF.

The J gene is TRBJ1-1, the V gene TRBV7-2; D uncertain. Trimming removed 5 bases at V and 0 bases at J, with 7 bases between. This CDR3 comprises 13 residues. CDR1 is SGHTA and CDR2 is FQGNSA in the germline V gene. CDR3 in DNA: TGTGCCAGCAGCGAGGGAGTGAACACTGAAGCTTTCTTT. Its protein is CASSEGVNTEAFF. Supplemented by reference TRBV7-2 and TRBJ1-1, the full variable domain reads GAGVSQSPSNKVTEKGKDVELRCDPISGHTALYWYRQSLGQGLEFLIYFQGNSAPDKSGLPSDRFSAERTGGSVSTLTIQRTQQEDSAVYLCASSEGVNTEAFFGQGTRLTVV.

This sequence joins TRBV10-3 and TRBJ2-7; 9 nucleotides agree with TRBD1. The germline gives CDR1 ENHRY, CDR2 SYGVKD. The CDR3 consists of 15 residues. Losses at the gene ends were 8 bases for V and 4 bases for J; bases not matched to a gene: 12. In nucleotides, the CDR3 is TGTGCCATCCTACCATTGGGACAGGGAGAGTACGAGCAGTACTTC. Translated: CAILPLGQGEYEQYF.

The chain joins TRBV5-4 to TRBJ1-2; a weak D match, TRBD1 (5 bases). Germline CDR1 SGHNT, CDR2 YYREEE (reference sequence). This CDR3 has 15 residues. Trimming stripped 4 bases from V and 0 bases from J, with 13 bases between. The CDR3 loop reads CASSAPKGSNYGYTF. CDR3 DNA: TGTGCCAGCAGCGCCCCAAAGGGGTCTAACTATGGCTACACCTTC.

This sequence joins TRBV7-2 and TRBJ2-1, with 12 bases lining up with TRBD2. The CDR3 has 16 amino acids. Trimming removed 1 base from V and 4 bases from J; junction bases left unmatched: 2. Per germline, CDR1 SGHTA and CDR2 FQGNSA. Here the CDR3 reads CASSLELAGGYNEQFF. The CDR3 coding sequence is TGTGCCAGCAGCTTAGAACTAGCGGGGGGTTACAATGAGCAGTTCTTC.

The chain recombines TRBV7-9 with TRBJ2-5; 9 bases map to TRBD1. V dropped 0 bases and J dropped 5; count of bases not matched to a gene: 7. CDR1 and CDR2 (germline): SEHNR, FQNEAQ (reference sequence). The CDR3 has 16 amino acids. CDR3 sequence (DNA): TGTGCCAGCAGCTTAGCTCTAGGGACAGGGAGTGAGACCCAGTACTTC. Its protein product is CASSLALGTGSETQYF. Full variable domain (remainder filled in from reference TRBV7-9 and TRBJ2-5): DTGVSQNPRHKITKRGQNVTFRCDPISEHNRLYWYRQTLGQGPEFLTYFQNEAQLEKSRLLSDRFSAERPKGSFSTLEIQRTEQGDSAMYLCASSLALGTGSETQYFGPGTRLLVL.

This clone was recorded once. CDR3 nucleotides: TGTGCCAGCTCAGAGTATAGCTACAATGAGCAGTTCTTC. It specifies CASSEYSYNEQFF. V usage is TRBV18 and J usage is TRBJ2-1; D is undetermined. Trimming removed 5 bases from V and 3 bases from J, with 8 bases in between. This CDR3 is 13 amino acids long. The V gene's germline CDR1 is KGHSH and CDR2 LQKENI.

This rearrangement joins TRBV9 to TRBJ2-3, with D possibly matching TRBD2 (5 bases). Looked up from germline, CDR1 is SGDLS and CDR2 is YYNGEE. This CDR3 region has 15 residues. Trimming removed 0 bases from V and 1 base from J, with 9 bases in between. CDR3 residues: CASSVGEGGTDTQYF. CDR3 sequence (DNA): TGTGCCAGCAGCGTAGGTGAGGGAGGCACAGATACGCAGTATTTT. Full variable domain (missing parts from reference TRBV9 and TRBJ2-3): DSGVTQTPKHLITATGQRVTLRCSPRSGDLSVYWYQQSLDQGLQFLIQYYNGEERAKGNILERFSAQQFPDLHSELNLSSLELGDSALYFCASSVGEGGTDTQYFGPGTRLTVL.

This chain connects TRBV6-6 to TRBJ1-1; D is uncertain. Trimming removed 0 bases at V and 1 base at J, with 9 bases between. The CDR3 extends over 15 amino acids. In germline, CDR1 is MNHNY, CDR2 SVGAGI (reference sequence). Written as DNA, the CDR3 is TGTGCCAGCAGTTACTCGAGTCTTTGGAACACTGAAGCTTTCTTT. Protein sequence: CASSYSSLWNTEAFF.

This clone appeared once. V and J are TRBV25-1 and TRBJ2-7; 11 nucleotides line up with TRBD2. CDR1 is MGHDK and CDR2 is SYGVNS in the germline V gene. J lost 7 bases, V lost 3 bases, and 14 bases had no gene match. The CDR3 sequence is 17 residues long. The CDR3 region is CASSDSSILAGGLEQYF. DNA for the CDR3: TGTGCCAGCAGTGATAGCTCCATTTTAGCGGGGGGGCTAGAGCAGTACTTC.

The chain carries TRBV7-2 and TRBJ2-6; D may be TRBD1 (6 bases). Germline CDR1 and CDR2: SGHTA and FQGNSA. V was trimmed by 2 bases and J by 0 bases, leaving 8 bases between them. This CDR3 has 16 amino acids. The CDR3 spells CASSLQGNSGANVLTF. DNA for the CDR3: TGTGCCAGCAGCTTACAGGGGAACTCTGGGGCCAACGTCCTGACTTTC.